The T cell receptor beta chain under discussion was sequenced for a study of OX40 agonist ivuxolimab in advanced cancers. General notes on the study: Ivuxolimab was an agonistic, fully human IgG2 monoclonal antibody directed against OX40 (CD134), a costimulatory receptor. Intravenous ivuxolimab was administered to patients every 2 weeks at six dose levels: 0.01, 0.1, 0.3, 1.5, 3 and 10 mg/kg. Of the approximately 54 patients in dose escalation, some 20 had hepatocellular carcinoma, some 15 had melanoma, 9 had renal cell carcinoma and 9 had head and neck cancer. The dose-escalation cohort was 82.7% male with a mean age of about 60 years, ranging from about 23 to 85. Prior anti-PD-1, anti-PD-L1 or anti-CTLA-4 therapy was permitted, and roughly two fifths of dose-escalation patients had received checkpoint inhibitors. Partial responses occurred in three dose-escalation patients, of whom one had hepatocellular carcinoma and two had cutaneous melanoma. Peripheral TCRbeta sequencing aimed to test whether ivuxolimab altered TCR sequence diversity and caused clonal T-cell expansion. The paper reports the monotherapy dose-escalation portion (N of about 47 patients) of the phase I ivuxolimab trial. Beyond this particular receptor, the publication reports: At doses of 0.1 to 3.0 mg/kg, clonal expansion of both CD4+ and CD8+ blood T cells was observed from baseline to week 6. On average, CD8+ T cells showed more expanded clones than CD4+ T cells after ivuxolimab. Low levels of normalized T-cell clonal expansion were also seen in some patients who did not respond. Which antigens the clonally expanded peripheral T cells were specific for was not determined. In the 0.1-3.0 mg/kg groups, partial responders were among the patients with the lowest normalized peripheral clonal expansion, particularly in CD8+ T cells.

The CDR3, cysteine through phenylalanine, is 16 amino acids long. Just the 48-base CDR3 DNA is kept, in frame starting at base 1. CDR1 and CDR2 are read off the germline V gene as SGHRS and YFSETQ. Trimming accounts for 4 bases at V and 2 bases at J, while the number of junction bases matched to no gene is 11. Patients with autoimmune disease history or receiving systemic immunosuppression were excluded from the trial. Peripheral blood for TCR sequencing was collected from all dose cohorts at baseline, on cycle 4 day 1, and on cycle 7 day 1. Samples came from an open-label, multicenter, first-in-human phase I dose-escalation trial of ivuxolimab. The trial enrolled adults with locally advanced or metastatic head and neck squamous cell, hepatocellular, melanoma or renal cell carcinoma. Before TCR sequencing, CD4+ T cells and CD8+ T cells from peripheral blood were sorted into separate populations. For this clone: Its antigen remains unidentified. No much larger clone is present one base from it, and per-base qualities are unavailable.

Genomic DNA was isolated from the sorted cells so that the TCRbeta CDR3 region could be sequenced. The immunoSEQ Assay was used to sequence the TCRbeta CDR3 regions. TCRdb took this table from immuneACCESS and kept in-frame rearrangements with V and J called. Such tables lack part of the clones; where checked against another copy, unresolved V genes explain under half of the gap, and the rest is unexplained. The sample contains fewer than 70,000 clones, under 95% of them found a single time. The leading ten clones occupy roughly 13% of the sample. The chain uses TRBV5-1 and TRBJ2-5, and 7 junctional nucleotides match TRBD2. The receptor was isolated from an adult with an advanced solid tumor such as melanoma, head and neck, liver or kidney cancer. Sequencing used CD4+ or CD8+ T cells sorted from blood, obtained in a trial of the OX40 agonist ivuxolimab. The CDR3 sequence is CASSPRPGLPQETQYF. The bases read TGCGCCAGCAGCCCCCGGCCGGGACTACCACAAGAGACCCAGTACTTC. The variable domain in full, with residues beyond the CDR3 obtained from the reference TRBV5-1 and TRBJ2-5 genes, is KAGVTQTPRYLIKTRGQQVTLSCSPISGHRSVSWYQQTPGQGLQFLFEYFSETQRNKGNFPGRFSGRQFSNSRSEMNVSTLELGDSALYLCASSPRPGLPQETQYFGPGTRLLVL.